These 23 T cell receptor beta chains were sequenced from one sample in a study of T-cell reconstitution after alpha-beta-depleted transplantation in children. Unique molecular identifiers were used in preparing the TCRbeta library. TCRdb analysed the PCR reads with MiXCR anew, one entry per CDR3 protein. The sample yields approximately 1,000,000 distinct CDR3 sequences, about 29% seen once. The sample was PBMCs, mostly from graft donor cells, taken 360 days after TCRalphabeta/CD19-depleted stem cell transplant. The receptors come from a boy in the first two years of life who had a stem cell transplant for SCID, so the T cells may come from the graft donor.

This chain links TRBV12-3 or TRBV12-4 with TRBJ1-5; 8 nucleotides align to TRBD1. The CDR3 extends over 15 amino acids. J gave up 5 bases and V 5 bases, and 8 bases lay outside the gene matches. The CDR3: CASSKQGGAYQPQHF. The CDR3 nucleotides are TGTGCCAGCAGTAAACAGGGGGGCGCCTATCAGCCCCAGCATTTT.

This clonotype turned up a few times. The chain combines TRBV28 with TRBJ1-6; D ambiguous. Germline CDR1 is MDHEN and CDR2 is SYDVKM. Trimming took off 3 bases at V and 6 bases at J, with 9 bases between the two ends. There are 14 residues in the CDR3. CDR3 nucleotides: TGTGCCAGCAGTTTTAGGCGGATTAATTCACCCCTCCACTTT. It is translated as CASSFRRINSPLHF.

The chain uses TRBV19 and TRBJ2-7, with 8 bases identical to TRBD1. From germline, CDR1 is LNHDA and CDR2 SQIVND (reference sequence). CDR3 length equals 14 residues. Unmatched junction bases numbered 7, after V lost 6 bases and J lost 3 bases. For the CDR3, the DNA is TGTGCCAGTAGGAAAACGGGGACAGGCTACGAGCAGTACTTC. Protein sequence: CASRKTGTGYEQYF.

This clonotype was found a few times. This chain uses TRBV14 with TRBJ1-2, with D uncertain. V shed 1 base and J shed 2 bases, with 11 bases lying between them. Germline CDR1 is SGHDN and CDR2 is FVKESK. The CDR3 contains 15 residues. CDR3 sequence: CASSQVGKANYGYTF. In DNA form, the CDR3 reads TGTGCCAGCAGCCAAGTCGGCAAAGCCAACTATGGCTACACCTTC.

This chain uses TRBV12-3 or TRBV12-4 with TRBJ1-6, with 8 bases that match TRBD1. CDR3 size: 15 residues. V was pared by 6 bases and J by 9 bases, with 10 bases of the junction left unmatched. Here the CDR3 reads CASSPTGGGSSPLHF. The CDR3 coding sequence is TGTGCCAGCAGCCCCACAGGGGGTGGAAGTTCACCCCTCCACTTT.

The genes are TRBV4-1 and TRBJ1-5; 8 positions match TRBD1. The germline V gene has CDR1 MGHRA and CDR2 YSYEKL. The CDR3 spans 16 residues. The V and J ends lost 4 bases and 1 base, in that order; junction bases with no gene match: 6. CDR3 bases: TGCGCCAGCAGCCCCAGACAGGGGTCAAGCAATCAGCCCCAGCATTTT. It encodes CASSPRQGSSNQPQHF.

As regards this clonotype: No conserved phenylalanine or tryptophan is present at the end of the CDR3, so a read error is the likely explanation. The chain joins TRBV20-1 to TRBJ2-1; D is possibly TRBD1 (5 bases). In germline, CDR1 is DFQATT, CDR2 SNEGSKA (reference sequence). Trimming removed 0 bases from V and 0 bases from J, with 6 bases in between. This CDR3 region has 14 residues. Written as DNA, the CDR3 is TGCAGTGCTAGAGACAGGGACTCCTACAATGAGCAGTTCTCC. It is translated as CSARDRDSYNEQFS.

The chain uses TRBV5-6 and TRBJ2-2, with D tentatively TRBD2 (5 bases). This CDR3 is 15 amino acids long. Trimming shortened V by 2 bases and J by 4 bases, and 12 bases separated the two germline ends. Germline CDR1 reads SGHDT; CDR2 reads YYEEEE. This CDR3 is CASSFGPEGTGELFF. Here the CDR3 DNA reads TGTGCCAGCAGCTTCGGGCCCGAGGGCACCGGGGAGCTGTTTTTT.

This clonotype was observed a single time. V gene TRBV11-1 combines with J gene TRBJ2-1; D is undetermined. The germline V gene encodes CDR1 SGHAT and CDR2 FQDESV (reference sequence). CDR3 length equals 14 residues. V was trimmed by 3 bases and J by 5 bases, leaving 11 bases between them. This CDR3 is CASSLLWAHNEQFF. CDR3 DNA: TGTGCCAGCAGCTTGCTGTGGGCCCACAATGAGCAGTTCTTC.

Worth noting for this clonotype: Possible read error: a much larger clone is one base away. The chain combines TRBV5-1 with TRBJ1-5, with TRBD1 identical over 9 bases. The CDR3 loop spans 14 amino acids. The germline CDR1 and CDR2 sequences are SGHRS and YFSETQ. The CDR3 protein is CASSLTGGDHPQHF. The DNA of the CDR3 is TGCGCCAGCAGCTTGACAGGGGGCGATCATCCCCAGCATTTT. Full variable domain (outside the CDR3, taken from reference TRBV5-1 and TRBJ1-5): KAGVTQTPRYLIKTRGQQVTLSCSPISGHRSVSWYQQTPGQGLQFLFEYFSETQRNKGNFPGRFSGRQFSNSRSEMNVSTLELGDSALYLCASSLTGGDHPQHFGDGTRLSIL.

This clonotype was observed a handful of times. The chain carries TRBV6-5 and TRBJ1-3; perhaps TRBD1 as D (6 bases). CDR3 size: 17 residues. V was cut by 2 bases and J by 4 bases, with 18 bases left in between. Germline CDR1 reads MNHEY; CDR2 reads SVGAGI. The CDR3 DNA is TGTGCCAGCAGTTACGGGGCACAGGGAGTCTCCGGAAACACCATATATTTT. Protein: CASSYGAQGVSGNTIYF.

The gene calls are TRBV4-3 and TRBJ2-7; unclear D gene. Germline V CDR1 and CDR2: LGHNA, YSLEER. The CDR3 extends over 13 amino acids. V was pared by 5 bases and J by 1 base, with 9 bases between. CDR3 DNA sequence: TGCGCCAGCAGCACGCAGGTATCCTACGAGCAGTACTTC. This codes for CASSTQVSYEQYF.

In its sample, this clonotype was seen a few times. The CDR3 spells CASSLVGAPRDNQPQHF. The CDR3 region has the DNA TGTGCCAGCAGCTTAGTGGGGGCTCCCAGGGACAATCAGCCCCAGCATTTT. This sequence joins TRBV7-2 and TRBJ1-5, with D perhaps TRBD1 (6 bases). The CDR3 length is 17 residues. V was clipped by 1 base and J by 3 bases, with 16 bases between them. Germline-derived CDR1 and CDR2 are SGHTA and FQGNSA.

This clonotype was counted a few times. This sequence joins TRBV14 and TRBJ1-1; D unclear. The CDR3 loop spans 11 amino acids. Germline V lookup: CDR1 SGHDN, CDR2 FVKESK. V was clipped by 10 bases and J by 4 bases, with 10 bases between them. The CDR3 DNA reads as TGTGCCACCGAGGGAGGCACTGAAGCTTTCTTT. Residues: CATEGGTEAFF. The whole variable domain, remainder taken from reference TRBV14 and TRBJ1-1, is EAGVTQFPSHSVIEKGQTVTLRCDPISGHDNLYWYRRVMGKEIKFLLHFVKESKQDESGMPNNRFLAERTGGTYSTLKVQPAELEDSGVYFCATEGGTEAFFGQGTRLTVV.

This clonotype was seen at least ten times. The chain is built from TRBV2 and TRBJ2-7; 13 bases line up with TRBD2. Unmatched junction bases numbered 1, after V lost 7 bases and J lost 1 base. CDR1 is SNHLY, CDR2 FYNNEI, per germline. CDR3 length equals 14 residues. The DNA for the CDR3 is TGTGCCAGCATACTAGCGGGGGGGTCCTACGAGCAGTACTTC. Amino acid sequence: CASILAGGSYEQYF.

This chain links TRBV10-3 with TRBJ2-7; D is uncertain. The V end was cut by 11 bases, the J end by 2 bases, with 16 bases between. This CDR3 has 13 amino acids. In germline, CDR1 is ENHRY, CDR2 SYGVKD. The CDR3 region is CAVLADPTYEQYF. CDR3 sequence (DNA): TGTGCCGTTCTCGCCGACCCGACCTACGAGCAGTACTTC.

The CDR3 reads CASSLELVGETQYF. CDR3 nucleotide sequence: TGCGCCAGCAGCTTGGAGCTAGTCGGGGAGACCCAGTACTTC. The gene calls are TRBV5-1 and TRBJ2-5; D is unclear. The CDR3 contains 14 residues. Between the trimmed V and J ends, which lost 0 bases and 5 bases, there was a span of 11 bases. The germline V gene encodes CDR1 SGHRS and CDR2 YFSETQ.

The V call is TRBV10-2, the J call TRBJ2-7, with D hard to call. This CDR3 region has 14 residues. Germline V gives CDR1 WSHSY, CDR2 SAAADI. The V end was cut by 4 bases, the J end by 2 bases, with 12 bases between. CDR3 loop: CASSGSVFTYEQYF. The CDR3 DNA reads TGCGCCAGCAGTGGCTCAGTTTTCACCTACGAGCAGTACTTC.

This clonotype was detected ten times or more. V usage is TRBV10-2 and J usage is TRBJ2-1, with D possibly being TRBD2 (5 bases). CDR1 is WSHSY, CDR2 SAAADI, per germline. V lost 7 bases, J lost 2 bases, and 9 bases lay in between. This CDR3 is built from 13 residues. The CDR3 DNA follows: TGCGCCAGCAAGGAGGCCGCCTACAATGAGCAGTTCTTC. Translation gives CASKEAAYNEQFF.

The chain carries TRBV12-3 or TRBV12-4 and TRBJ2-7; TRBD2 agrees at 9 bases. J was trimmed by 7 bases and V by 8 bases; bases with no gene match: 6. This CDR3 is built from 12 residues. CDR3 nucleotide sequence: TGTGCCAGCCGGACTAGCGCTTTTGAGCAGTACTTC. Residues: CASRTSAFEQYF.

This clonotype was counted between two and nine times. The chain combines TRBV6-2 or TRBV6-3 with TRBJ2-7; D ambiguous. The V gene's germline CDR1 is MNHEY and CDR2 SVGEGT. This CDR3 spans 13 amino acids. Trimming pared 2 bases from V and 4 bases from J, leaving 9 bases between. In nucleotides, the CDR3 is TGTGCCAGCAGTTACACTTTCTGGTACGAGCAGTACTTC. This encodes CASSYTFWYEQYF.

The chain is built from TRBV11-2 and TRBJ2-5; tentatively, D is TRBD2 (6 bases). The V end lost 1 base, the J end lost 5 bases, and 17 bases lay between the germline ends. Germline CDR1 reads SGHAT; CDR2 reads FQNNGV. This CDR3 contains 16 residues. The CDR3 region has the DNA TGTGCCAGCAGCTTAGGGAGGGTGGGGTCTGCGGAGACCCAGTACTTC. Translated: CASSLGRVGSAETQYF.

The chain carries TRBV6-5 and TRBJ2-6; D remains ambiguous. Trimming cost V 8 bases and J 2 bases, with 13 bases left between them. There are 15 residues in the CDR3. Germline V gene lookup returns CDR1 MNHEY and CDR2 SVGAGI. In DNA, the CDR3 is TGTGCCAGCCGCACCCCCCAAGCTGGGGCCAACGTCCTGACTTTC. Protein product: CASRTPQAGANVLTF.